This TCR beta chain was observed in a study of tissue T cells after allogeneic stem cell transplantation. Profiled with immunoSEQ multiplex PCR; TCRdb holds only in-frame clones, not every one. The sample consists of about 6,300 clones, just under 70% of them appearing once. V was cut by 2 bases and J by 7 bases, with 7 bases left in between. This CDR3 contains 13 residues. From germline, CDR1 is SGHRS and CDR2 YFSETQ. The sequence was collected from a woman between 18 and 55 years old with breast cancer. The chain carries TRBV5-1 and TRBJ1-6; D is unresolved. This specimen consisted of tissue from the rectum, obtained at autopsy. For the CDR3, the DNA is TGCGCCAGCAGCTTTGGCACGAATTCACCCCTCCACTTT. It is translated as CASSFGTNSPLHF.